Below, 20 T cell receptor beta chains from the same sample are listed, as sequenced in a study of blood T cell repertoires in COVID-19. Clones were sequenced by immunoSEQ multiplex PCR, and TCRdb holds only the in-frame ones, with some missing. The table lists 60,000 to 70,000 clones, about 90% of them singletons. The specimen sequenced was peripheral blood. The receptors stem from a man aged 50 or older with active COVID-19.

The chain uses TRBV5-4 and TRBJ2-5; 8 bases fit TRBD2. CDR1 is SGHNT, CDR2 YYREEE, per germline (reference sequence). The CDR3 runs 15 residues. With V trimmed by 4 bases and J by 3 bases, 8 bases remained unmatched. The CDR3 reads CASSLYSRGEETQYF. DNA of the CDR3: TGTGCCAGCAGCCTGTACTCGCGGGGGGAAGAGACCCAGTACTTC.

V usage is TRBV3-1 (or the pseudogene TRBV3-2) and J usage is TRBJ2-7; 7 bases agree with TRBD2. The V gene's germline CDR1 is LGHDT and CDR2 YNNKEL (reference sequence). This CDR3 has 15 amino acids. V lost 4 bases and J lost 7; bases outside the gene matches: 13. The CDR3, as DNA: TGTGCCAGCAGCCCCCCGCTGGGGAGGGCAGGGGAGCAGTACTTC. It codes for CASSPPLGRAGEQYF.

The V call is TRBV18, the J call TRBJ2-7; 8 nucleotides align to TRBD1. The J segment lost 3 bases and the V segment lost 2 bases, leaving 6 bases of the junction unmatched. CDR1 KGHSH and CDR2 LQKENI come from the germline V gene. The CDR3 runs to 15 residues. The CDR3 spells CASSPKDRDYYEQYF. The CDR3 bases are TGTGCCAGCTCACCAAAGGACAGGGATTACTACGAGCAGTACTTC.

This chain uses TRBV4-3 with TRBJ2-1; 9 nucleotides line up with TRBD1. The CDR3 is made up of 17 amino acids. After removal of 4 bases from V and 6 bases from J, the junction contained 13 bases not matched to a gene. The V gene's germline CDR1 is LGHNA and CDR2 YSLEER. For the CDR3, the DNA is TGCGCCAGCAGCCCTTATTCCGGGACAGGGAGTTTCAATGAGCAGTTCTTC. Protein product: CASSPYSGTGSFNEQFF.

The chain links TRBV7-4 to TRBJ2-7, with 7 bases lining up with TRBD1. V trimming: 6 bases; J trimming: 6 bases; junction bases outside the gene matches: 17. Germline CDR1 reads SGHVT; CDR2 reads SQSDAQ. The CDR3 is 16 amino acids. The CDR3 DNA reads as TGTGCCAGCAGTCCTTCTTACGGACAGGAGACCTCCGAGCAGTACTTC. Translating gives CASSPSYGQETSEQYF.

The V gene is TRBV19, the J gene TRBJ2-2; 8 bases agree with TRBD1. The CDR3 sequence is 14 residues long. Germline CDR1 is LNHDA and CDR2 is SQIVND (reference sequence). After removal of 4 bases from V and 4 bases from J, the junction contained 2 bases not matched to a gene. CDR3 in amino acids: CASSNRGSTGELFF. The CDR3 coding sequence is TGTGCCAGTAGTAACAGGGGGAGCACCGGGGAGCTGTTTTTT.

For the CDR3, the DNA is TGTGCCAGCAGTGACCCGAAGGACAGGGCGAACACCGGGGAGCTGTTTTTT. Translated, it gives CASSDPKDRANTGELFF. The J gene is TRBJ2-2, the V gene TRBV2, with TRBD1 matching 8 bases. V gave up 3 bases and J gave up 0 bases; unmatched junction bases: 6. Germline V gene sequence: CDR1 SNHLY, CDR2 FYNNEI. The CDR3 loop spans 17 amino acids. Together with reference TRBV2 and TRBJ2-2, the CDR3 gives the full variable domain: EPEVTQTPSHQVTQMGQEVILRCVPISNHLYFYWYRQILGQKVEFLVSFYNNEISEKSEIFDDQFSVERPDGSNFTLKIRSTKLEDSAMYFCASSDPKDRANTGELFFGEGSRLTVL.

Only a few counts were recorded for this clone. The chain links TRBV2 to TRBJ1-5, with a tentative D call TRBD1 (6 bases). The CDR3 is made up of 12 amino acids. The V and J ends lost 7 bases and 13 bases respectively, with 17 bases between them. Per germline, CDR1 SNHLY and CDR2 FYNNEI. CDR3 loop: CASKGDGLDQHF. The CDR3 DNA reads TGTGCCAGCAAGGGGGATGGGCTGGATCAGCATTTT.

The DNA for the CDR3 is TGCAGCGCCGGTTGGAGTACCGGGGAGCTGTTTTTT. Translation: CSAGWSTGELFF. This chain links TRBV29-1 with TRBJ2-2; unclear D gene. Trimming shortened V by 7 bases and J by 5 bases, and 11 bases separated the two germline ends. Per the germline V gene, CDR1 is SQVTM and CDR2 is ANQGSEA. The CDR3 sequence is 12 residues long.

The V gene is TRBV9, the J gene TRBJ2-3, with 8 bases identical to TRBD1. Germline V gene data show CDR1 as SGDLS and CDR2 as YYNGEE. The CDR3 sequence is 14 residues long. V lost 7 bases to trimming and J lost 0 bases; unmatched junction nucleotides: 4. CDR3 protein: CASGGQASTDTQYF. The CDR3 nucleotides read TGTGCCAGCGGGGGACAGGCCAGCACAGATACGCAGTATTTT.

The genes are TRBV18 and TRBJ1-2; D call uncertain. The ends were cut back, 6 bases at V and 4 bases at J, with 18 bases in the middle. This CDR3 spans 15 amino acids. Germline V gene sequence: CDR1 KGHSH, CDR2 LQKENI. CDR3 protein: CASSDQAVPTYGYTF. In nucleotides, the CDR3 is TGTGCCAGCTCCGACCAGGCAGTCCCCACCTATGGCTACACCTTC.

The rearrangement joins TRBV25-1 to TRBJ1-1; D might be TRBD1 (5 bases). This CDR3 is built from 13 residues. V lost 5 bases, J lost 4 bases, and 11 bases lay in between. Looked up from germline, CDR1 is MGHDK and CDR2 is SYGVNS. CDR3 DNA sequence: TGTGCCAGCAGTTTTTCGGGGGGCACTGAAGCTTTCTTT. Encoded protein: CASSFSGGTEAFF.

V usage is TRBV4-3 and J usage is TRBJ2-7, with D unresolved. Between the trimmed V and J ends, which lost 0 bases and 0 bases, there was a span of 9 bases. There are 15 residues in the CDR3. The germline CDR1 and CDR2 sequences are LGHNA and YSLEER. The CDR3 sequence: CASSQDLASSYEQYF. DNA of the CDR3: TGCGCCAGCAGCCAAGATTTGGCTAGCTCCTACGAGCAGTACTTC.

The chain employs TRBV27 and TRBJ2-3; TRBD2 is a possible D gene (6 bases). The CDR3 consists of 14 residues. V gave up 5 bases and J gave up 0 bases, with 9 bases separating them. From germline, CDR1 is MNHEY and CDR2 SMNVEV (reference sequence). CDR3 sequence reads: CASSEGTSTDTQYF. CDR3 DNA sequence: TGTGCCAGCAGTGAGGGGACTAGCACAGATACGCAGTATTTT.

DNA for the CDR3: TGTGCCACCAGTGATGGGGGGACAGGAAGAACTGAAGCTTTCTTT. Amino acid sequence: CATSDGGTGRTEAFF. The gene calls are TRBV24-1 and TRBJ1-1; 8 bases align to TRBD1. Germline V CDR1 and CDR2: KGHDR, SFDVKD. The CDR3 covers 15 residues. The trim removed 3 bases at V and 5 bases at J, leaving 7 bases unmatched.

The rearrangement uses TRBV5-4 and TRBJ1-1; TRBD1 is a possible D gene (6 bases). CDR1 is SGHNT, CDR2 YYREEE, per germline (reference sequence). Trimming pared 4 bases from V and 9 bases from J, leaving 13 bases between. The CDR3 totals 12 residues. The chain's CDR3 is CASSDRFSKAFF. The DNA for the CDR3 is TGTGCCAGCAGCGACAGGTTCTCCAAAGCTTTCTTT.

The chain's CDR3 is CASSSGIGGSGTGELFF. CDR3 in DNA: TGCGCCAGCAGCTCGGGGATTGGAGGGTCGGGCACCGGGGAGCTGTTTTTT. The chain carries TRBV5-1 and TRBJ2-2, with a possible D match to TRBD2 (6 bases). CDR1 SGHRS and CDR2 YFSETQ come from the germline V gene. The ends were cut back, 3 bases at V and 4 bases at J, with 19 bases in the middle. The CDR3 covers 17 residues.

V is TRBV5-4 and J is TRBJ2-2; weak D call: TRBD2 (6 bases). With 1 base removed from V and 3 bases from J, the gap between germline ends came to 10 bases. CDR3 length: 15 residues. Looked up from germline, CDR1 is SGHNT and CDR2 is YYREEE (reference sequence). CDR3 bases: TGTGCCAGCAGCTTGTGGGGGACTCACACCGGGGAGCTGTTTTTT. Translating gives CASSLWGTHTGELFF.

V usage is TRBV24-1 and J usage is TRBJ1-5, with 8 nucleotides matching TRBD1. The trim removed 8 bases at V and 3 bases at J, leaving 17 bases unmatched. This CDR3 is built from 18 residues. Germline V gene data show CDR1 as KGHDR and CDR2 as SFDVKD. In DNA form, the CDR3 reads TGTGCCACCAAACAGGACAGGGAGACTTCTCGATTCAATCAGCCCCAGCATTTT. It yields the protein CATKQDRETSRFNQPQHF.

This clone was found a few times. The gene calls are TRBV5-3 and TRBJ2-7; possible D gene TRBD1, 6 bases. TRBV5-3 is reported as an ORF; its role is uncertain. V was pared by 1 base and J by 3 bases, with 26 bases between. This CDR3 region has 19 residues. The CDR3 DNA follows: TGTGCCAGAAGCTTGAGAGAGGACAGAAACTCGGCCATAAGCTACGAGCAGTACTTC. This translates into CARSLREDRNSAISYEQYF.